Reported below is one T cell receptor beta chain. This entry is derived from a study of blood T cell repertoires in COVID-19. As for the study in general: PBMCs, B-cell-depleted T cells, or T cells provided the cDNA or gDNA that made up the material.

Germline CDR1 SGHRS, CDR2 YFSETQ. The CDR3 loop spans 15 amino acids. V lost 4 bases and J lost 10; bases outside the gene matches: 10. Assay: immunoSEQ multiplex PCR; the TCRdb copy retains only in-frame clones and omits some. In the table there are roughly 100,000 clones, 81% of which are singletons. This receptor was taken from an elderly man with active or convalescent COVID-19. The V and J genes are TRBV5-1 and TRBJ1-6, with 8 bases lining up with TRBD1. Source material: peripheral blood. This chain's CDR3 is CASSQTTGASSPLHF. The CDR3 DNA sequence: TGCGCCAGCAGCCAGACGACAGGGGCGAGCTCACCCCTCCACTTT.